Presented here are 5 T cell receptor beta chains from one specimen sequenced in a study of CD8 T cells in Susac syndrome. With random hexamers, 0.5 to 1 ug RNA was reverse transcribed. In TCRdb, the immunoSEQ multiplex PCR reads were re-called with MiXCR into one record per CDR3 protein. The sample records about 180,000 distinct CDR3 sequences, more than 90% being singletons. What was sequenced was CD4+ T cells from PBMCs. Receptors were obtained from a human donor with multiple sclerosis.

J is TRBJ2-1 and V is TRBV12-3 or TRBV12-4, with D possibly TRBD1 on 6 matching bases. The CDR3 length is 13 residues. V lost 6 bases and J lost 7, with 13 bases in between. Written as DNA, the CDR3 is TGTGCCAGCAGATCCGGACAGCTGAATGAGCAGTTCTTC. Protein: CASRSGQLNEQFF.

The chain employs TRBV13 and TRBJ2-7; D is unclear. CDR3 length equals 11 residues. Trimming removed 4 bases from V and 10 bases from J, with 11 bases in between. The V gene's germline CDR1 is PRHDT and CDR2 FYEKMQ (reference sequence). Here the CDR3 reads CASSSGQEQYF. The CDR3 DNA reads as TGTGCCAGCAGCTCGGGCCAGGAACAGTACTTC. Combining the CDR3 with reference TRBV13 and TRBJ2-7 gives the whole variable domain AAGVIQSPRHLIKEKRETATLKCYPIPRHDTVYWYQQGPGQDPQFLISFYEKMQSDKGSIPDRFSAQQFSDYHSELNMSSLELGDSALYFCASSSGQEQYFGPGTRLTVT.

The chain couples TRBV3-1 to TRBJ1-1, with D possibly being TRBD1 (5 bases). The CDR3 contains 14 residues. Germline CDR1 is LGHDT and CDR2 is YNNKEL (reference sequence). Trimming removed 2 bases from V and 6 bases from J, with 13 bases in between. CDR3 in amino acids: CASSQRGVSAEAFF. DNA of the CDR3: TGTGCCAGCAGCCAACGGGGGGTAAGCGCTGAAGCTTTCTTT.

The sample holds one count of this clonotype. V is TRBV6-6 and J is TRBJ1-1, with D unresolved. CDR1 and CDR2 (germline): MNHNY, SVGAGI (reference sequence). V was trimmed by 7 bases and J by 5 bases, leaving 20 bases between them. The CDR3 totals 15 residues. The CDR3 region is CASTALEGIRTEAFF. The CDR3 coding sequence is TGTGCCAGCACCGCCTTGGAAGGCATAAGGACTGAAGCTTTCTTT.

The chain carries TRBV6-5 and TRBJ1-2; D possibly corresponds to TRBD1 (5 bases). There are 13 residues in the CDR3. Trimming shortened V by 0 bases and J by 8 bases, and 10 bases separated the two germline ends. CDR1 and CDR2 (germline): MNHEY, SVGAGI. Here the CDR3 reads CASSYSGVGGYTF. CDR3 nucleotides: TGTGCCAGCAGTTACTCGGGGGTTGGAGGCTACACCTTC.